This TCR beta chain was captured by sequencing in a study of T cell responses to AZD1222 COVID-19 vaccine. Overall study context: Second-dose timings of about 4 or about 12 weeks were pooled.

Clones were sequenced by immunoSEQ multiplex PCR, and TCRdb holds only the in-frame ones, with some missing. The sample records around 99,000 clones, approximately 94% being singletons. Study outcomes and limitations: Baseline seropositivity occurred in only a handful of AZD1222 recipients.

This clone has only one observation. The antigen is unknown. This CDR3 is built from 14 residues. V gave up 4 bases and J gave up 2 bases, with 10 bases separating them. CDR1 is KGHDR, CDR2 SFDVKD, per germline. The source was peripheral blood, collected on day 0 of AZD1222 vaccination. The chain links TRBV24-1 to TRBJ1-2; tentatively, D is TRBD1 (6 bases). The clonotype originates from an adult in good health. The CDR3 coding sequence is TGTGCCACCAGTGACTGGACAGTGAACTATGGCTACACCTTC. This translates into CATSDWTVNYGYTF.